The 29 T cell receptor beta chains given below trace back to one sample, sequenced in a study of blood T cells in healthy people across ages. A J-beta primer mix and a sample-barcoded 5' primer were used in a second PCR of roughly 6 to 11 cycles. MiXCR was run by TCRdb on the 5' RACE reads, yielding one entry per CDR3 protein. Here the sample spans some 700,000 distinct CDR3 sequences, roughly 43% being singletons. The sequencing input was blood. These receptors all come from an older woman in good health.

This sequence joins TRBV28 and TRBJ1-1; tentative D call: TRBD1 (5 bases). The CDR3 consists of 14 residues. Germline V gives CDR1 MDHEN, CDR2 SYDVKM. Trimming took off 5 bases at V and 1 base at J, with 11 bases between the two ends. As DNA, the CDR3 is TGTGCCAGCAGTCCCGGAGACAGGAACACTGAAGCTTTCTTT. This encodes CASSPGDRNTEAFF.

V gene TRBV18 combines with J gene TRBJ1-2; 7 nucleotides line up with TRBD1. This CDR3 is 15 amino acids long. Germline V gene data show CDR1 as KGHSH and CDR2 as LQKENI. V was pared by 5 bases and J by 6 bases, with 12 bases of the junction left unmatched. CDR3 coding DNA: TGTGCCAGCTCAGAAGGGACAGTTGAAGGGCATGGCTACACCTTC. Its protein product is CASSEGTVEGHGYTF.

V is TRBV21-1 and J is TRBJ2-7. TRBV21-1 is classified as a pseudogene. This CDR3 comprises 16 residues. The CDR3 DNA is TGTGCCAGCAGCCGCCGTGCCTCGCGGATATACTACGAGCAGTACTTC. Protein: CASSRRASRIYYEQYF.

The J gene is TRBJ2-3, the V gene TRBV20-1, with 11 bases that match TRBD2. The CDR3 sequence is 17 residues long. The J segment lost 6 bases and the V segment lost 6 bases, leaving 17 bases of the junction unmatched. CDR1 is DFQATT and CDR2 is SNEGSKA in the germline V gene (reference sequence). The DNA for the CDR3 is TGCAGTGCACTAACCCTAGCGGGAGGACCTCAATTGGATACGCAGTATTTT. It specifies CSALTLAGGPQLDTQYF.

On this clonotype: With a much larger clone just one base away, this may be a read error. The chain links TRBV29-1 to TRBJ2-1; 8 positions match TRBD2. Trimming at V came to 8 bases and at J to 7 bases, leaving 10 bases not matched to a gene. This CDR3 is 13 amino acids long. Germline assignment: CDR1 SQVTM and CDR2 ANQGSEA. The DNA of the CDR3 is TGCAGCCTTCGGGGGGGCTATATGAATGAGCAGTTCTTC. This gives the protein CSLRGGYMNEQFF.

A word on this clonotype: This may stem from a read error, because a much larger clone lies one nucleotide away. The genes are TRBV4-2 and TRBJ2-5; 10 bases are shared with TRBD2. The DNA end is more similar to TRBJ2-1, so the J call may be wrong. The germline V gene encodes CDR1 LGHNA and CDR2 YNFKEQ. This CDR3 spans 17 amino acids. In DNA, the CDR3 is TGTGCCAGCAGCCAAGGGATAGGGGCTAGCGGGAGTGAGACCCAGTTCTTC. It encodes CASSQGIGASGSETQFF.

This clonotype was seen a handful of times. The chain recombines TRBV7-9 with TRBJ1-1; D perhaps matches TRBD1 (6 bases). Looked up from germline, CDR1 is SEHNR and CDR2 is FQNEAQ (reference sequence). This CDR3 spans 15 amino acids. V dropped 4 bases and J dropped 6 bases, with 18 bases sitting between them. In DNA form, the CDR3 reads TGTGCCAGCAGCTCTCTACAGGGCCCGGTAGCTGAAGCTTTCTTT. Residues: CASSSLQGPVAEAFF.

This clonotype has more than one count but fewer than ten. J is TRBJ2-1 and V is TRBV5-1; TRBD2 agrees at 8 bases. V shed 6 bases, J shed 2 bases, and the junction held 7 bases outside the gene matches. CDR3 length equals 15 residues. Germline CDR1 SGHRS, CDR2 YFSETQ. CDR3 region: CASTNTGGPYNEQFF. In DNA, the CDR3 is TGCGCCAGCACCAACACGGGGGGGCCCTACAATGAGCAGTTCTTC. The variable domain in full, completed from reference TRBV5-1 and TRBJ2-1, reads KAGVTQTPRYLIKTRGQQVTLSCSPISGHRSVSWYQQTPGQGLQFLFEYFSETQRNKGNFPGRFSGRQFSNSRSEMNVSTLELGDSALYLCASTNTGGPYNEQFFGPGTRLTVL.

V is TRBV20-1 and J is TRBJ2-7; D unresolved. Trimming took 5 bases from V and 2 from J, leaving 10 bases between them. Germline CDR1 DFQATT, CDR2 SNEGSKA (reference sequence). The CDR3 is made up of 12 amino acids. The CDR3 spells CSASEGPYEQYF. CDR3 nucleotides: TGCAGTGCTTCGGAAGGCCCCTACGAGCAGTACTTC.

This clonotype was seen a handful of times. This sequence joins TRBV12-3 or TRBV12-4 and TRBJ2-3, with TRBD2 matching over 8 bases. The CDR3 is 15 residues long. The V and J ends lost 0 bases and 5 bases, in that order; junction bases with no gene match: 4. CDR3 amino acids: CASSLASGSGDTQYF. The CDR3, as DNA: TGTGCCAGCAGTTTAGCCAGCGGGAGTGGAGATACGCAGTATTTT.

Many counts were recorded for this clonotype. A junction end diverges from the germline sequence, so it may reflect a read error. The rearrangement links TRBV5-1 to TRBJ2-3; TRBD1 matches at 8 bases. CDR1 and CDR2 from the germline V gene are SGHRS and YFSETQ. The CDR3 covers 15 residues. In DNA, the CDR3 is TGTGCCAGCAGTCCTGGACAGGGTAGCACAGATACGCAGTATTTT. Translated, it gives CASSPGQGSTDTQYF. The full variable domain, its missing parts supplied by reference TRBV5-1 and TRBJ2-3, is KAGVTQTPRYLIKTRGQQVTLSCSPISGHRSVSWYQQTPGQGLQFLFEYFSETQRNKGNFPGRFSGRQFSNSRSEMNVSTLELGDSALYLCASSPGQGSTDTQYFGPGTRLTVL.

Concerning this clonotype itself: Just one base apart from a much larger clone, this may be a read error. The rearrangement links TRBV4-3 to TRBJ2-3; possible D gene TRBD2, 5 bases. CDR1 and CDR2 from the germline V gene are LGHNA and YSLEER. Trimming took 1 base from V and 6 from J, leaving 11 bases between them. The CDR3 runs 14 residues. CDR3 loop: CASSQVDGVDTQYF. In nucleotides, the CDR3 is TGCGCCAGCAGCCAAGTAGACGGGGTGGATACGCAGTATTTT.

V usage is TRBV27 and J usage is TRBJ1-4; D perhaps matches TRBD1 (5 bases). V lost 4 bases and J 8 bases, leaving 11 bases between the germline ends. This CDR3 spans 13 amino acids. The germline V gene has CDR1 MNHEY and CDR2 SMNVEV (reference sequence). This CDR3 reads CASSSLGREKLFF. As DNA, the CDR3 is TGTGCCAGCAGTTCCCTGGGACGAGAAAAACTGTTTTTT.

This clonotype was observed a handful of times. This chain uses TRBV5-1 with TRBJ2-7, with TRBD1 matching 9 bases. Germline V gene sequence: CDR1 SGHRS, CDR2 YFSETQ. This CDR3 is built from 15 residues. V lost 0 bases, J lost 4 bases, and 5 bases stayed unmatched. The CDR3 DNA is TGCGCCAGCAGCTTGGGACAGGGGGATTTGTACGAGCAGTACTTC. Its protein is CASSLGQGDLYEQYF. Filled out from reference TRBV5-1 and TRBJ2-7, the complete variable domain reads KAGVTQTPRYLIKTRGQQVTLSCSPISGHRSVSWYQQTPGQGLQFLFEYFSETQRNKGNFPGRFSGRQFSNSRSEMNVSTLELGDSALYLCASSLGQGDLYEQYFGPGTRLTVT.

The chain links TRBV27 to TRBJ2-3; 11 bases match TRBD2. The germline gives CDR1 MNHEY, CDR2 SMNVEV (reference sequence). V lost 5 bases, J lost 2 bases, and 12 bases stayed unmatched. This CDR3 has 18 amino acids. Here the CDR3 DNA reads TGTGCCAGCAGTCGGGGACTAGCGGAGATAGGGGCCACAGATACGCAGTATTTT. Its translation: CASSRGLAEIGATDTQYF.

This clonotype has more than one count but fewer than ten. The V gene is TRBV11-2, the J gene TRBJ1-5; TRBD1 is a possible D gene (6 bases). V lost 2 bases, J lost 2 bases, and 10 bases lay in between. The germline gives CDR1 SGHAT, CDR2 FQNNGV. The CDR3 contains 15 residues. The CDR3, as DNA: TGTGCCAGCAGCTTACAGGACAGCCGCAATCAGCCCCAGCATTTT. Protein: CASSLQDSRNQPQHF.

This clonotype came up a few times. The V and J genes are TRBV10-3 and TRBJ2-3; TRBD2 aligns across 8 bases. The junction had 11 bases not matched to a gene; V was cut back by 6 bases and J by 0 bases. This CDR3 comprises 17 residues. Germline V gene sequence: CDR1 ENHRY, CDR2 SYGVKD. In DNA, the CDR3 is TGTGCCATCAGGCCCCACCTAGCGGGCCTTAGCACAGATACGCAGTATTTT. Translating it yields CAIRPHLAGLSTDTQYF.

The chain is built from TRBV29-1 and TRBJ2-1; no reliable D call. The germline V gene encodes CDR1 SQVTM and CDR2 ANQGSEA. This CDR3 has 10 residues. V was cut by 3 bases and J by 8 bases, with 5 bases left in between. The CDR3 sequence: CSVDNDEQFF. The CDR3 nucleotides read TGCAGCGTTGACAACGATGAGCAGTTCTTC.

As to this clonotype: A junction end diverges from the germline sequence, so it may reflect a read error. The J gene is TRBJ1-5, the V gene TRBV7-8, with D tentatively TRBD1 (5 bases). The CDR3 has 15 residues. The V gene's germline CDR1 is SGHVS and CDR2 FQNEAQ. As DNA, the CDR3 is TGTGCCAGCAGCGGAACTCAGGGTCCAAGTCAGCCCCGGCATTTT. Its translation is CASSGTQGPSQPRHF.

This clonotype was picked up a small number of times. V and J are TRBV6-2 or TRBV6-3 and TRBJ2-7; 8 bases map to TRBD2. The CDR3 is 15 amino acids. Trimming cost V 2 bases and J 3 bases; bases outside gene matches: 6. CDR1 and CDR2 (germline): MNHEY, SVGEGT. The CDR3 sequence: CASSYPTGLVYEQYF. In DNA, the CDR3 is TGTGCCAGCAGTTACCCCACGGGACTAGTCTACGAGCAGTACTTC.

The genes are TRBV4-1 and TRBJ2-1; TRBD1 might be the D (5 bases). The J call is doubtful: the DNA matches TRBJ2-7 better. Germline CDR1 MGHRA, CDR2 YSYEKL. The CDR3 runs to 15 residues. The DNA for the CDR3 is TGCGCCAGCAGCCAAGAAGACAGAGACAACAATGAGCAGTACTTC. Translating it yields CASSQEDRDNNEQYF.

The chain couples TRBV30 to TRBJ1-1, with 10 bases that match TRBD1. Per the germline V gene, CDR1 is GTSNPN and CDR2 is SVGIG (reference sequence). J was trimmed by 4 bases and V by 8 bases; bases with no gene match: 4. The CDR3 is 12 residues long. CDR3 sequence (DNA): TGTGCCCGGGACAGGGGCGGCACTGAAGCTTTCTTT. Its translation: CARDRGGTEAFF.

CDR3: CATSDSTGVQETQYF. The DNA for the CDR3 is TGTGCCACCAGTGATTCCACAGGGGTTCAAGAGACCCAGTACTTC. The J gene is TRBJ2-5, the V gene TRBV24-1; TRBD1 agrees at 7 bases. Trimming removed 2 bases from V and 2 bases from J; junction bases left unmatched: 4. The CDR3 has 15 amino acids. Germline V gene sequence: CDR1 KGHDR, CDR2 SFDVKD.

This clonotype occurred many times. This rearrangement joins TRBV7-2 to TRBJ2-7; 7 bases line up with TRBD2. This CDR3 is built from 14 residues. Germline trimming cut 3 bases from V and 2 bases from J; bases unmatched to any gene: 4. Germline CDR1 and CDR2: SGHTA and FQGNSA. CDR3 sequence (DNA): TGTGCCAGCAGCTTGGGCGGGAGCCCCTACGAGCAGTACTTC. It translates to CASSLGGSPYEQYF.

The genes are TRBV30 and TRBJ1-4, with D tentatively TRBD1 (5 bases). This CDR3 has 15 residues. The V end was cut by 2 bases, the J end by 1 base, with 11 bases between. From germline, CDR1 is GTSNPN and CDR2 SVGIG (reference sequence). The CDR3 DNA sequence: TGTGCCTGGAGTATAGGGACCATAACTAATGAAAAACTGTTTTTT. This codes for CAWSIGTITNEKLFF.

This clonotype was counted a single time. The gene calls are TRBV5-1 and TRBJ2-2; possible D gene TRBD1, 6 bases. Germline V gene data show CDR1 as SGHRS and CDR2 as YFSETQ. The CDR3 consists of 13 residues. Trimming removed 4 bases from V and 7 bases from J, with 11 bases in between. The CDR3 sequence is CASSSQGFGELFF. The CDR3 coding sequence is TGCGCCAGCAGCAGCCAGGGGTTCGGGGAGCTGTTTTTT.

The V and J genes are TRBV2 and TRBJ2-1; TRBD2 aligns across 7 bases. Germline loops: CDR1 SNHLY, CDR2 FYNNEI. This CDR3 has 15 amino acids. V dropped 0 bases and J dropped 9; count of bases not matched to a gene: 8. In DNA, the CDR3 is TGTGCCAGCAGTGAAGCGGGGGGGATCGCGGCTGAGCAGTTCTTC. It yields the protein CASSEAGGIAAEQFF. Filled out from reference TRBV2 and TRBJ2-1, the complete variable domain reads EPEVTQTPSHQVTQMGQEVILRCVPISNHLYFYWYRQILGQKVEFLVSFYNNEISEKSEIFDDQFSVERPDGSNFTLKIRSTKLEDSAMYFCASSEAGGIAAEQFFGPGTRLTVL.

This clonotype has a handful of counts. The chain combines TRBV28 with TRBJ1-4; no definite D call. Germline loops: CDR1 MDHEN, CDR2 SYDVKM. Trimming pared 5 bases from V and 5 bases from J, leaving 18 bases between. The CDR3 length is 16 residues. Written as DNA, the CDR3 is TGTGCCAGCAGTCCCCCCCCGGGGTCGACGAATGAAAAACTGTTTTTT. It yields the protein CASSPPPGSTNEKLFF.

With respect to this clonotype: The junction departs from the called germline gene at one end, perhaps through a read error. V gene TRBV7-3 combines with J gene TRBJ2-5; 7 nucleotides match TRBD1. The J call may be incorrect, as the DNA end agrees better with TRBJ2-7. Germline CDR1 SGHTA, CDR2 FQGTGA. CDR3 size: 14 residues. The CDR3 is CVSSIRQGYYEQYF. DNA of the CDR3: TGTGTCAGCAGCATTCGACAGGGTTATTACGAGCAGTACTTC.